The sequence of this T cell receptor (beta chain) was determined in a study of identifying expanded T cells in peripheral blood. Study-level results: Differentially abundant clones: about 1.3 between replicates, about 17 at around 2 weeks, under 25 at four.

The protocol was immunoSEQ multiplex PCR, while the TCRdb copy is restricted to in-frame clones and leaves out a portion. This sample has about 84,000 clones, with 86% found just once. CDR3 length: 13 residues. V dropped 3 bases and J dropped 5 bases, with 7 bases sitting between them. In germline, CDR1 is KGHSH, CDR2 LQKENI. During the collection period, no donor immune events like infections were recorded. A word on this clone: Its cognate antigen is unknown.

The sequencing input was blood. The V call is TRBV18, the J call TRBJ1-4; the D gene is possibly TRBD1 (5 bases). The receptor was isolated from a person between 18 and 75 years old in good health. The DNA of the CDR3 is TGTGCCAGCTCACCGGGGCGGAATGAAAAACTGTTTTTT. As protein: CASSPGRNEKLFF. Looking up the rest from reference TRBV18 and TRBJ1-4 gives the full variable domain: NAGVMQNPRHLVRRRGQEARLRCSPMKGHSHVYWYRQLPEEGLKFMVYLQKENIIDESGMPKERFSAEFPKEGPSILRIQQVVRGDSAAYFCASSPGRNEKLFFGSGTQLSVL.